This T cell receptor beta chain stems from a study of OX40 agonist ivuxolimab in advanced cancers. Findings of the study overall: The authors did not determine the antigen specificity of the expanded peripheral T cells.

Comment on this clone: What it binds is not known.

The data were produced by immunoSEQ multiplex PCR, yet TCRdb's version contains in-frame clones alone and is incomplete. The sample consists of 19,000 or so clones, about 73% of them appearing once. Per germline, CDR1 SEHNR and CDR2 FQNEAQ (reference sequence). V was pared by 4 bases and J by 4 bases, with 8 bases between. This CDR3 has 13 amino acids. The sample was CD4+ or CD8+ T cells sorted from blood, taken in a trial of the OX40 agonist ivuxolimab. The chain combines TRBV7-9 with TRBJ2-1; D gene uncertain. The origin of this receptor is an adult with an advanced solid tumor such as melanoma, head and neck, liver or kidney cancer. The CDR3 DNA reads TGTGCCAGCAGCTACGACGGATACAATGAGCAGTTCTTC. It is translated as CASSYDGYNEQFF.